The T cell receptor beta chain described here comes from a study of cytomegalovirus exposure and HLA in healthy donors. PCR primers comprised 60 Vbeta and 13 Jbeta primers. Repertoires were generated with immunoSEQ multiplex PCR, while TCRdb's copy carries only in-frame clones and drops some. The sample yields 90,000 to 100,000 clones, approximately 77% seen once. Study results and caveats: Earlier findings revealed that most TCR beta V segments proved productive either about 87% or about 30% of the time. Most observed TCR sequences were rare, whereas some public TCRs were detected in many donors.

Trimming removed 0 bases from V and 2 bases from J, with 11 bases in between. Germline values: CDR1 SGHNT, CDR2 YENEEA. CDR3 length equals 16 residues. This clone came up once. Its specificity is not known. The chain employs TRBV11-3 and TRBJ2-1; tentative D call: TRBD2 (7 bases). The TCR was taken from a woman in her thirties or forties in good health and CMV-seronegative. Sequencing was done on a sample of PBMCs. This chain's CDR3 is CASSLEGAGAYNEQFF. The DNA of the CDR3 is TGTGCCAGCAGCTTAGAGGGGGCGGGGGCCTACAATGAGCAGTTCTTC.